These T cell receptor beta chains were read from a single sample in a study of control samples from healthy donors and cancer patients. Generated by immunoSEQ multiplex PCR, the TCRdb table keeps only in-frame clones and is missing some. Of approximately 100,000 clones listed, more than 75% are singletons. Material for sequencing was blood. All receptors derive from a woman aged 40 to 55 in good health. The CDR3 runs from the conserved cysteine through the conserved F or W. The D gene is left open where the match is weak. Not all rows give a size; the values are once, few, many and, for expanded clones, a class.

TRBJ1-1 TRBD1 NA TRBV24-1 TGTGCCACCAGTGACTCCTTTACAGGGGGGGCTTTCTTT CATSDSFTGGAFF
TRBJ2-1 NA once TRBV7-3 TGTGCCAGCAGCCCCGGGGATGGGGACGAGCAGTTCTTC CASSPGDGDEQFF
TRBJ2-2 TRBD1 NA TRBV5-1 TGCGCCAGCAGCTTGGGGCAGGGGGCTAAAACCGGGGAGCTGTTTTTT CASSLGQGAKTGELFF
TRBJ2-1 NA NA TRBV10-3 TGTGCCATCAGCGGGGCCGAGGAGCAGTTCTTC CAISGAEEQFF
TRBJ2-1 NA NA TRBV16 TGTGCCAGCAGCCAATCGTCGGGGCCCGAGCAGTTCTTC CASSQSSGPEQFF
TRBJ1-5 NA NA TRBV6-2/TRBV6-3 TGTGCCAGCAGTCTCCCCGAGGCGGGCAATCAGCCCCAGCATTTT CASSLPEAGNQPQHF
TRBJ1-4 NA NA TRBV7-9 TGTGCCAGCAGCTTAGCCGGCAGGGCAAATGAAAAACTGTTTTTT CASSLAGRANEKLFF
TRBJ1-6 NA once TRBV4-1 TGCGCCAGCAGCCCTGAGGTTGGGTCCCTCAATTCACCCCTCCACTTT CASSPEVGSLNSPLHF
TRBJ2-5 TRBD2 NA TRBV30 TGTGCCTGGAGTGTTGGCGGGGGGGGAGAGACCCAGTACTTC CAWSVGGGGETQYF
TRBJ1-5 NA NA TRBV19 TGTGCCAGTAGTATAGGGCGGGGGAGCAATCAGCCCCAGCATTTT CASSIGRGSNQPQHF
TRBJ1-4 NA NA TRBV28 TGTGCCAGCAGTCCCCTCGGGGAGAGTAATGAAAAACTGTTTTTT CASSPLGESNEKLFF
TRBJ2-7 NA NA TRBV3-1/TRBV3-2 TGTGCCAGCAGCCAAGAATCGGGGGCGGCCCCGTCGGCCTACGAGCAGTACTTC CASSQESGAAPSAYEQYF
TRBJ1-6 TRBD1 once TRBV7-2 TGTGCCAGTTTACGCTATGGGACAGCCTATAATTCACCCCTCCACTTT CASLRYGTAYNSPLHF
TRBJ2-7 NA NA TRBV7-9 TGTGCCAGCAGCTTAAAAGTGGGCAGATCCTACGAGCAGTACTTC CASSLKVGRSYEQYF
TRBJ2-7 NA NA TRBV6-2/TRBV6-3 TGTGCCAGCAGTAGAACTACAGGGTCCTACGAGCAGTACTTC CASSRTTGSYEQYF
TRBJ2-5 TRBD2 NA TRBV18 TGTGCCAGCTCACCCAATAGCGGGGGGGCCGGAGAGACCCAGTACTTC CASSPNSGGAGETQYF
TRBJ2-3 NA few TRBV5-1 TGCGCCAGCAGCTTGGCAGCAGGGCCTTCCCCGAGCACAGATACGCAGTATTTT CASSLAAGPSPSTDTQYF
TRBJ2-3 TRBD1 NA TRBV5-8 TGTGCCAGCAGCCTCAGGGGGCACGGCACAGATACGCAGTATTTT CASSLRGHGTDTQYF
TRBJ2-2 TRBD1 NA TRBV5-8 TGTGCCAGCAGCTTGACAGGGGCGAACACCGGGGAGCTGTTTTTT CASSLTGANTGELFF
TRBJ1-3 NA NA TRBV7-2 TGTGCCAGCAGCTTAGCGTCTGGAAACACCATATATTTT CASSLASGNTIYF
TRBJ1-2 NA NA TRBV12-3/TRBV12-4 TGTGCCAGCCTGCGGGGGGCTAACTATGGCTACACCTTC CASLRGANYGYTF
TRBJ1-2 NA NA TRBV24-1 TGTGCCACCAGTGATACTACAGGAAACTATGGCTACACCTTC CATSDTTGNYGYTF
TRBJ2-7 TRBD1 NA TRBV5-4 TGTGCCAGCAGCAAGGATAGGGGGCCTTACGAGCAGTACTTC CASSKDRGPYEQYF